This T cell receptor (beta chain) was retrieved from a study of beta chain features in type 1 diabetes. Study results and caveats: The study found that naive, central memory and Treg TCRB repertoires appeared more similar in patients than in healthy donors. Type 1 diabetes patients showed a moderate but significant shortening of TCRB CDR3s in all four CD4+ subsets. A cDNA-based sequencing approach could over-represent cells with high TCR expression.

The sample holds a few counts of this clone. Its antigen is not known. Expressed TCRB transcripts were sequenced because the isolated RNA had all been reverse transcribed beforehand. Assay used: immunoSEQ multiplex PCR; TCRdb lists only in-frame clones, some missing. The repertoire holds 550,000 to 850,000 clones, with 10% to 15% as singletons. Germline values: CDR1 KGHSH, CDR2 LQKENI. The germline V and J ends were trimmed by 5 bases and 1 base, with 10 bases remaining between them. The CDR3 covers 14 residues. Every donor provided one heparinised blood draw, which averaged approximately 100 mL. The sample was naive CD4+ T cells from blood. The TCR was taken from a man aged 18-30 years with type 1 diabetes. The rearrangement joins TRBV18 to TRBJ2-3; D call uncertain. CDR3 amino acids: CASSGPPRTDTQYF. As DNA, the CDR3 is TGTGCCAGCTCAGGTCCACCGCGCACAGATACGCAGTATTTT.